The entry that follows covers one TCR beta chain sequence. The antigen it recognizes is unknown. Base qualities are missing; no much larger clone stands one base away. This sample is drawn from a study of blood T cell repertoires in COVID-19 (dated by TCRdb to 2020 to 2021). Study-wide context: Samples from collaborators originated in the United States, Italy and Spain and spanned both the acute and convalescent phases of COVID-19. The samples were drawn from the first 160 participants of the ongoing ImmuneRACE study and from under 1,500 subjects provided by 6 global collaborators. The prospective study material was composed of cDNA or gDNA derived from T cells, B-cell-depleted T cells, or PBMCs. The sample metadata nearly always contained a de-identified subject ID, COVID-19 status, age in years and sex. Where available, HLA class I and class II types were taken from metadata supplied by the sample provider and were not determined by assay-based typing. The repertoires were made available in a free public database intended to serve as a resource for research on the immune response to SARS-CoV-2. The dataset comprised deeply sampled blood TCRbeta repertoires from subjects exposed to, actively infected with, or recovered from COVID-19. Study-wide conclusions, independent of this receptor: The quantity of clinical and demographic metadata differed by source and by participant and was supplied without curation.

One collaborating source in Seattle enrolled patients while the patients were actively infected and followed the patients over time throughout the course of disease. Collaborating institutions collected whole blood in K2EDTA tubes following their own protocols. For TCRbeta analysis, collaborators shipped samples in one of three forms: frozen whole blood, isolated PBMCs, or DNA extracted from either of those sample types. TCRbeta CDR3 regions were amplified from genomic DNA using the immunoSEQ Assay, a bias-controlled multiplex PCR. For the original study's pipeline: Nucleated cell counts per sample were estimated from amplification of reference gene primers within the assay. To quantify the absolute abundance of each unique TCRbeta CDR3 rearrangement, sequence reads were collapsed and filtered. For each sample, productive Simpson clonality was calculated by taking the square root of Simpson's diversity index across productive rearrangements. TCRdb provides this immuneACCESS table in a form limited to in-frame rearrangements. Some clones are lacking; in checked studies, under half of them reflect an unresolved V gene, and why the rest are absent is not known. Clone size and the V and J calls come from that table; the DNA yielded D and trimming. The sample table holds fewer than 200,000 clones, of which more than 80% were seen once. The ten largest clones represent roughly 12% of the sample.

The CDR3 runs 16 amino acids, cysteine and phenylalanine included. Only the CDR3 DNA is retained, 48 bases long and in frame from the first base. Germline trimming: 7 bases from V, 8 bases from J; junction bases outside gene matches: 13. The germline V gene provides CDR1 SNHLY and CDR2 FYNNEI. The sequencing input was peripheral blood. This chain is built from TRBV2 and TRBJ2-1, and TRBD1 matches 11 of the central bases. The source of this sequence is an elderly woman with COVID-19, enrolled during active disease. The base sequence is TGTGCCAGCACGCTTTACGGACAGGGGGCTAGCTATGAGCAGTTCTTC. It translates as CASTLYGQGASYEQFF.